This T cell receptor (beta chain) is drawn from a study of blood T cells in healthy people across ages. V shed 7 bases and J shed 7 bases, with 19 bases lying between them. This CDR3 region has 14 residues. The germline V gene has CDR1 MDHEN and CDR2 SYDVKM. Next came a second PCR, run for roughly 6 to 11 cycles, which used a sample-barcoded 5' primer along with a J-beta primer mix. The authors tagged each cDNA molecule using a template-switch adaptor with 12 random nucleotides. A single record per CDR3 protein comes from TCRdb applying MiXCR to the 5' RACE reads. The data contain approximately 820,000 distinct CDR3 sequences, about 42% of them singletons.

The TCR sequence derives from a man aged 55 to 70 in good health. The V gene is TRBV28, the J gene TRBJ2-5; D is perhaps TRBD1 or TRBD2 (5 bases each). The sequencing sample was made of blood. CDR3 region: CASTDGTGVRTQYF. The CDR3 DNA sequence: TGTGCCAGCACCGACGGGACCGGTGTTCGGACCCAGTACTTC.